This T cell receptor beta chain is from a study of vaccination effects on CD4 cells after COVID-19. Notes on this clone: Its antigen is undetermined.

Germline trimming cut 7 bases from V and 6 bases from J; bases unmatched to any gene: 10. Germline V gene data show CDR1 as LNHDA and CDR2 as SQIVND (reference sequence). This CDR3 is built from 14 residues. Assay used: immunoSEQ multiplex PCR; TCRdb lists only in-frame clones, some missing. The sample lists about 73,000 clones; approximately 75% were seen once. Sequencing was preceded by expansion of antigen-specific CD4+ T cells with viral peptide pools in the ViraFEST assay. The culture ran for roughly ten days before CD4+ T cells were isolated. Having tested negative for nucleocapsid antibodies, the vaccine recipients showed no prior SARS-CoV-2 infection. At days 3 and 7, half of the medium was exchanged for IL-2 medium.

The sequence came from a human donor who received a COVID-19 vaccine. The sequenced sample was CD4+ T cells from PBMCs cultured with HCoV-NL63 spike peptides, obtained before COVID-19 vaccination. The V gene is TRBV19, the J gene TRBJ2-5; 8 positions agree with TRBD1. For the CDR3, the DNA is TGTGCCAGTAATGGCAGGGGGCAGGAGAAGACCCAGTACTTC. This translates into CASNGRGQEKTQYF.